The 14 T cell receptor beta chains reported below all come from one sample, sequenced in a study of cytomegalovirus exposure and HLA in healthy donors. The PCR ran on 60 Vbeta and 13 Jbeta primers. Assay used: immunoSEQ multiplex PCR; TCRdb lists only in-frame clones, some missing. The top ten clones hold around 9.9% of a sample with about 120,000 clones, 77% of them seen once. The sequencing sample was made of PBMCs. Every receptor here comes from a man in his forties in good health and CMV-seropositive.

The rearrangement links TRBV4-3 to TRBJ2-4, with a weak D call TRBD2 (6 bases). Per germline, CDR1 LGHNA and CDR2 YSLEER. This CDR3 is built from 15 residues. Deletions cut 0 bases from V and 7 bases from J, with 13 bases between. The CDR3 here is CASSQEGTPGNIQYF. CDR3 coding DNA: TGCGCCAGCAGCCAAGAGGGGACTCCCGGTAACATTCAGTACTTC.

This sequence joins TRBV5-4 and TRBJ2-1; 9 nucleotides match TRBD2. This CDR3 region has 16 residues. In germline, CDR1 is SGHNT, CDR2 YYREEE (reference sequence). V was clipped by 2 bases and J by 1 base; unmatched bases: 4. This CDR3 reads CASSFGGGASYNEQFF. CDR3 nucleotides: TGTGCCAGCAGCTTCGGCGGGGGGGCGTCCTACAATGAGCAGTTCTTC.

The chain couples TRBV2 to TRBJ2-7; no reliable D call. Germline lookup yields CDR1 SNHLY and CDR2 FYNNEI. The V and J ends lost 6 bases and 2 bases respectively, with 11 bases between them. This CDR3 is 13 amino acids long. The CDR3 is CASSPNRAYEQYF. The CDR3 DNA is TGTGCCAGCAGCCCTAACAGAGCCTACGAGCAGTACTTC.

Written as DNA, the CDR3 is TGTGCCAGCTCACCATATCGGGGGGCTAATGAAAAACTGTTTTTT. It specifies CASSPYRGANEKLFF. The rearrangement links TRBV18 to TRBJ1-4, with D tentatively TRBD1 (5 bases). This CDR3 has 15 amino acids. Trimming shortened V by 2 bases and J by 3 bases, and 10 bases separated the two germline ends. Germline V CDR1 and CDR2: KGHSH, LQKENI.

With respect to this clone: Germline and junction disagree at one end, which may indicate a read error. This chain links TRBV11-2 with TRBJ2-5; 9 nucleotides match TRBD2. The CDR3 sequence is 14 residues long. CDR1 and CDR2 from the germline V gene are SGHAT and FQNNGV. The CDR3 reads CASRLAGVQETQYF. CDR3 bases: TGTGCCAGCAGGTTAGCGGGGGTCCAAGAGACCCAGTACTTC.

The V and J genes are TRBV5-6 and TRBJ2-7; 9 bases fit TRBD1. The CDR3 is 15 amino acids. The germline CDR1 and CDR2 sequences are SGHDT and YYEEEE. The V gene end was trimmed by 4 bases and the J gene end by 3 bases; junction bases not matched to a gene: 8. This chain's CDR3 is CASSHPGTGLYEQYF. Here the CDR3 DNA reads TGTGCCAGCAGCCATCCTGGGACAGGGCTCTACGAGCAGTACTTC.

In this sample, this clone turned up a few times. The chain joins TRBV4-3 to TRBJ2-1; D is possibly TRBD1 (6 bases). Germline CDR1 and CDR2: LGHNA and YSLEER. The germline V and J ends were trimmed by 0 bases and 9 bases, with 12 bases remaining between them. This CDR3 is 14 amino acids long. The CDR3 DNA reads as TGCGCCAGCAGCCAAGAGGGGGTAGGGGGTGAGCAGTTCTTC. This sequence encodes CASSQEGVGGEQFF.

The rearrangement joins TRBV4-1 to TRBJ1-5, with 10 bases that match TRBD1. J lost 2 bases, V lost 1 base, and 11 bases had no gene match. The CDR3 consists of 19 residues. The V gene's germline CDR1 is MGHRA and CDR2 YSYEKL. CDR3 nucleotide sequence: TGCGCCAGCAGCCAAGTAGGGGCTTGGACAGGGGGTGGCAATCAGCCCCAGCATTTT. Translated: CASSQVGAWTGGGNQPQHF.

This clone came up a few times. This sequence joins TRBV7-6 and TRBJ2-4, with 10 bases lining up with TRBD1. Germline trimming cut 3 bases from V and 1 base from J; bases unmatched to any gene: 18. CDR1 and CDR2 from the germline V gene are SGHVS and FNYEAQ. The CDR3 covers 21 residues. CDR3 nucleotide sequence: TGTGCCAGCAGCTTTAATTTCGCCGGGACAGGGGAAGATGTGGCCAAAAACATTCAGTACTTC. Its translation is CASSFNFAGTGEDVAKNIQYF.

CDR3 DNA: TGCGCCAGCAGCCAAGATCGTGCAGGGCCCCTGAACACTGAAGCTTTCTTT. Translating it yields CASSQDRAGPLNTEAFF. This rearrangement joins TRBV4-1 to TRBJ1-1; D perhaps matches TRBD1 (5 bases). CDR1 is MGHRA and CDR2 is YSYEKL in the germline V gene. This CDR3 is built from 17 residues. Trimming pared 0 bases from V and 0 bases from J, leaving 14 bases between.

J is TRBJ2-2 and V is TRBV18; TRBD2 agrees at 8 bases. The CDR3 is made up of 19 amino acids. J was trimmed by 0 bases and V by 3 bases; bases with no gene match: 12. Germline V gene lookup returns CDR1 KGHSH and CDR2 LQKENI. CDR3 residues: CASSPSGVSPLANTGELFF. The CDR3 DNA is TGTGCCAGCTCACCTAGCGGGGTCTCACCCCTCGCGAACACCGGGGAGCTGTTTTTT.

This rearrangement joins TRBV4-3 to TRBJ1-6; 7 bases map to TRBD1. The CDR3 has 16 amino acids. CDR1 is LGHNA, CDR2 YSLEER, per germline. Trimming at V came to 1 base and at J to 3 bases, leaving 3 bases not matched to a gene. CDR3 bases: TGCGCCAGCAGCCAAGCCGGGACAGACTATAATTCACCCCTCCACTTT. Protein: CASSQAGTDYNSPLHF.

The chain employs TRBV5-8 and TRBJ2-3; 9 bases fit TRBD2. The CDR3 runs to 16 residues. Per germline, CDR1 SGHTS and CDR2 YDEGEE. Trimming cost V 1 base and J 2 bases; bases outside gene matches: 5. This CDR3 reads CASSLRASGDTDTQYF. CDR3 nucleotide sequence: TGTGCCAGCAGCTTGCGCGCTAGCGGGGACACAGATACGCAGTATTTT.

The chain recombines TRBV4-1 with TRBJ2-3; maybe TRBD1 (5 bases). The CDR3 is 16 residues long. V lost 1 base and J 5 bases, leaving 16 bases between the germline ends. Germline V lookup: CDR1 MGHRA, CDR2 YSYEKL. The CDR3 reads CASSQVVTWGRDTQYF. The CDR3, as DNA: TGCGCCAGCAGCCAAGTGGTCACTTGGGGCCGAGATACGCAGTATTTT.